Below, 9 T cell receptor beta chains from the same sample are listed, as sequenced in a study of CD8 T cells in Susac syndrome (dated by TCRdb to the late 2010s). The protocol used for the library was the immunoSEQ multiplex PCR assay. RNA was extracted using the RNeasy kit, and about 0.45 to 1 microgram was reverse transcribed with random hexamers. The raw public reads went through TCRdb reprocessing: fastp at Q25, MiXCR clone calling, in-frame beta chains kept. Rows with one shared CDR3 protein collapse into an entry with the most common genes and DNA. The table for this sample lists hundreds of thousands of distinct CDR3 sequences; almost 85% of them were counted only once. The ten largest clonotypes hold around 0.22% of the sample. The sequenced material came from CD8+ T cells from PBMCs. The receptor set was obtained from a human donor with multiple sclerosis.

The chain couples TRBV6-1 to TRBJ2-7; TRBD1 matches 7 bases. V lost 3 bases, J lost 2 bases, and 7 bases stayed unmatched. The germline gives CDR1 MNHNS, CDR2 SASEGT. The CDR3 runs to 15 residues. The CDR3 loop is CASSETQGFTYEQYF. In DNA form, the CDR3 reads TGTGCCAGCAGTGAGACACAGGGGTTTACCTACGAGCAGTACTTC.

Here the CDR3 DNA reads TGTGCCAGCAGTCTACTAGCGGTAAACTACAATGAGCAGTTCTTC. Translation gives CASSLLAVNYNEQFF. The chain links TRBV28 to TRBJ2-1, with 8 bases lining up with TRBD2. The germline gives CDR1 MDHEN, CDR2 SYDVKM. Trimming removed 5 bases from V and 3 bases from J; junction bases left unmatched: 6. The CDR3 runs 15 residues. Based on the CDR3 plus reference TRBV28 and TRBJ2-1, the full variable domain is DVKVTQSSRYLVKRTGEKVFLECVQDMDHENMFWYRQDPGLGLRLIYFSYDVKMKEKGDIPEGYSVSREKKERFSLILESASTNQTSMYLCASSLLAVNYNEQFFGPGTRLTVL.

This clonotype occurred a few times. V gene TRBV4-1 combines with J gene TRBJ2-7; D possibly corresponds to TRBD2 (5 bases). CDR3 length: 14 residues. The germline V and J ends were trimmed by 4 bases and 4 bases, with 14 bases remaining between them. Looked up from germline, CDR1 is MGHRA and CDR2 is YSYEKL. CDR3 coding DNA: TGCGCCAGCAGCCCCGGACTGGTGAGGTACGAGCAGTACTTC. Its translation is CASSPGLVRYEQYF.

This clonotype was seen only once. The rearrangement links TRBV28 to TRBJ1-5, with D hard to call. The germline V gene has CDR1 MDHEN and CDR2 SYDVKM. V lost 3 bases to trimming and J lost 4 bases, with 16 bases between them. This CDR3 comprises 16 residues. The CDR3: CASSLGLSTINQPQHF. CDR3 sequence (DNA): TGTGCCAGCAGTTTGGGGTTGTCGACTATTAATCAGCCCCAGCATTTT.

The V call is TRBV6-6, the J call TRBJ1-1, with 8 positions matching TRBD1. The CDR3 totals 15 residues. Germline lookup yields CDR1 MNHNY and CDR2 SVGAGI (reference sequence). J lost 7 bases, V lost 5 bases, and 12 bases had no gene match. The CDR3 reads CASSGGWTGKIEAFF. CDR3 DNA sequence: TGTGCCAGCAGTGGGGGGTGGACAGGGAAGATTGAAGCTTTCTTT.

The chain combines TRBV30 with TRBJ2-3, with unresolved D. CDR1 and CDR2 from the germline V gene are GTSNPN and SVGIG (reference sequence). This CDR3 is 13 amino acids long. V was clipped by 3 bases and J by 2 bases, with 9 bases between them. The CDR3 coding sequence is TGTGCCTGGAGGAAGGGATACACAGATACGCAGTATTTT. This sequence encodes CAWRKGYTDTQYF.

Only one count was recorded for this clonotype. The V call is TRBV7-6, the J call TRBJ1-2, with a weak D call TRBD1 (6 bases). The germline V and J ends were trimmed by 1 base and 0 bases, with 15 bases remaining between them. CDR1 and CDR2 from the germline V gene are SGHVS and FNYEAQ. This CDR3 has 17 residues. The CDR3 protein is CASSLGGAGAPNYGYTF. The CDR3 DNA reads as TGTGCCAGCAGCTTAGGGGGGGCAGGGGCCCCTAACTATGGCTACACCTTC.

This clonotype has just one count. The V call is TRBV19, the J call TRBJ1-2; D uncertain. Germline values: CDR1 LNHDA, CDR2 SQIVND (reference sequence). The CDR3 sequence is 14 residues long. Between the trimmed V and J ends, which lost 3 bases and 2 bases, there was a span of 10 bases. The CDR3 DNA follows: TGTGCCAGTAGTATTCAGGACGGAAACTATGGCTACACCTTC. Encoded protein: CASSIQDGNYGYTF.

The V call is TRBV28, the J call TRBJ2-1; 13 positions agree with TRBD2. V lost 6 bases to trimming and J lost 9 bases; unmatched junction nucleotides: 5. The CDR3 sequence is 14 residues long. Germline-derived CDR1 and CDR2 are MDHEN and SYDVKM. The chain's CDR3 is CASSGTSGTSEQFF. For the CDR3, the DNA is TGTGCCAGCAGCGGGACTAGCGGGACATCTGAGCAGTTCTTC.